Each of the 26 T cell receptor beta chains below was sequenced from the same sample in a study of blood T cells in healthy people across ages. For the second PCR, which ran for 7 to 11 cycles, a sample-barcoded 5' primer and a J-beta primer mix were used. TCRdb reprocessed the 5' RACE reads via MiXCR and lists one record per CDR3 protein. The table shows more than 700,000 distinct CDR3 sequences, with around half occurring only once. Sequenced input: blood. These receptors all stem from a man older than 75 in good health.

The table lists this clonotype with a few counts. V gene TRBV7-2 combines with J gene TRBJ2-5, with a weak D call TRBD2 (5 bases). V dropped 4 bases and J dropped 4 bases, with 13 bases sitting between them. CDR3 length equals 14 residues. CDR1 and CDR2 from the germline V gene are SGHTA and FQGNSA. The CDR3 bases are TGTGCCAGCAGCTCCGGGGTTACGGGAGAGACCCAGTACTTC. As protein: CASSSGVTGETQYF.

This clonotype has a handful of counts. V usage is TRBV2 and J usage is TRBJ1-5; possible D gene TRBD1, 5 bases. CDR1 is SNHLY and CDR2 is FYNNEI in the germline V gene. The CDR3 sequence is 15 residues long. V gave up 8 bases and J gave up 3 bases, with 17 bases separating them. The CDR3 DNA follows: TGTGCCAGCCGCGCTAGGGACGGATACAATCAGCCCCAGCATTTT. Translated, it gives CASRARDGYNQPQHF. Full variable domain (remainder filled in from reference TRBV2 and TRBJ1-5): EPEVTQTPSHQVTQMGQEVILRCVPISNHLYFYWYRQILGQKVEFLVSFYNNEISEKSEIFDDQFSVERPDGSNFTLKIRSTKLEDSAMYFCASRARDGYNQPQHFGDGTRLSIL.

This rearrangement joins TRBV7-9 to TRBJ2-7; the match to TRBD1 covers 7 bases. The V segment lost 5 bases and the J segment 7 bases; nucleotides outside the gene matches: 8. In germline, CDR1 is SEHNR, CDR2 FQNEAQ (reference sequence). The CDR3 has 13 amino acids. CDR3 nucleotides: TGTGCCAGCAGCCACGACAGGGATAGGGAGCAGTACTTC. Its protein is CASSHDRDREQYF.

The chain has TRBV12-3 or TRBV12-4 and TRBJ2-5; 11 bases match TRBD2. The CDR3 has 16 residues. Germline trimming cut 3 bases from V and 11 bases from J; bases unmatched to any gene: 14. CDR3 loop: CASSFTSGLADRGQYF. CDR3 in DNA: TGTGCCAGCAGTTTTACCTCGGGACTAGCGGATCGCGGGCAGTACTTC.

This chain uses TRBV7-8 with TRBJ2-1, with 7 bases matching TRBD1. The trim removed 6 bases at V and 7 bases at J, leaving 12 bases unmatched. CDR3 length equals 15 residues. Germline assignment: CDR1 SGHVS and CDR2 FQNEAQ. This CDR3 is CASSSGPATGNEQFF. In nucleotides, the CDR3 is TGTGCCAGCAGTTCCGGACCAGCGACAGGGAATGAGCAGTTCTTC. The whole variable domain, filled in from reference TRBV7-8 and TRBJ2-1, reads GAGVSQSPRYKVAKRGQDVALRCDPISGHVSLFWYQQALGQGPEFLTYFQNEAQLDKSGLPSDRFFAERPEGSVSTLKIQRTQQEDSAVYLCASSSGPATGNEQFFGPGTRLTVL.

With regard to this clonotype: This sequence may be a read error, since a much larger clone differs from it by one base. The chain combines TRBV7-3 with TRBJ2-3; tentative D call: TRBD2 (6 bases). The CDR3 extends over 16 amino acids. CDR1 and CDR2 (germline): SGHTA, FQGTGA. CDR3 amino acids: CASSLEGRGGTATQYF. CDR3 sequence (DNA): TGTGCCAGCAGCTTGGAAGGGCGGGGAGGCACAGCTACGCAGTATTTT.

The sample holds a few counts of this clonotype. The rearrangement uses TRBV5-5 and TRBJ2-4; possibly TRBD2 for D (6 bases). The ends were cut back, 1 base at V and 1 base at J, with 18 bases in the middle. CDR3 size: 18 residues. Germline CDR1 and CDR2: SGHKS and YYEKEE (reference sequence). DNA of the CDR3: TGTGCCAGCAGCTTGTCAGGTTCGGGGGTCTTGGCCAAAAACATTCAGTACTTC. It encodes CASSLSGSGVLAKNIQYF.

The chain carries TRBV7-9 and TRBJ2-3, with D perhaps TRBD1 (6 bases). CDR1 and CDR2 (germline): SEHNR, FQNEAQ (reference sequence). The length of the CDR3 is 13 residues. With 8 bases removed from V and 2 bases from J, the gap between germline ends came to 11 bases. The CDR3 sequence is CASSGASTDTQYF. The DNA for the CDR3 is TGTGCCAGCTCAGGGGCATCCACAGATACGCAGTATTTT.

This clonotype appeared a few times. This chain uses TRBV28 with TRBJ2-6, with 9 bases matching TRBD1. Germline-derived CDR1 and CDR2 are MDHEN and SYDVKM. The CDR3 loop spans 18 amino acids. V dropped 6 bases and J dropped 3; count of bases not matched to a gene: 12. CDR3 in DNA: TGTGCCAGCAGACCCACCGGGACAGGGTTGAGTGGGGCCAACGTCCTGACTTTC. It yields the protein CASRPTGTGLSGANVLTF.

The CDR3 loop reads CASSLIPGNDEQYF. In DNA, the CDR3 is TGTGCCAGCAGCTTAATCCCAGGGAACGACGAGCAGTACTTC. The rearrangement joins TRBV7-3 to TRBJ2-7, with D maybe TRBD1 (5 bases). Trimming shortened V by 1 base and J by 5 bases, and 12 bases separated the two germline ends. CDR3 length: 14 amino acids. From germline, CDR1 is SGHTA and CDR2 FQGTGA.

This clonotype was observed a handful of times. The rearrangement uses TRBV5-1 and TRBJ2-5, with D maybe TRBD2 (6 bases). Germline V gene sequence: CDR1 SGHRS, CDR2 YFSETQ. Between the trimmed V and J ends, which lost 4 bases and 1 base, there was a span of 11 bases. There are 14 residues in the CDR3. In DNA, the CDR3 is TGCGCCAGCAGCCGAGTAGCGGTCCAAGAGACCCAGTACTTC. Protein: CASSRVAVQETQYF.

The CDR3 region has the DNA TGTGCCAGCAGCCCATTAGCGGGAGAAATCGATGAGCAGTACTTC. Translation: CASSPLAGEIDEQYF. The chain employs TRBV7-2 and TRBJ2-7; 9 positions agree with TRBD2. From germline, CDR1 is SGHTA and CDR2 FQGNSA. Losses at the gene ends were 5 bases for V and 7 bases for J; bases not matched to a gene: 12. This CDR3 spans 15 amino acids.

This chain connects TRBV20-1 to TRBJ2-1, with D possibly being TRBD1 or TRBD2 (5 bases each). Germline CDR1 and CDR2: DFQATT and SNEGSKA (reference sequence). CDR3 length equals 13 residues. V shed 5 bases and J shed 5 bases, with 13 bases lying between them. The CDR3 nucleotides are TGCAGTGCTGAGGGGCCGTCGGACAATGAGCAGTTCTTC. Protein sequence: CSAEGPSDNEQFF.

This clonotype was counted only a few times. The chain links TRBV12-3 or TRBV12-4 to TRBJ2-3, with 7 bases matching TRBD1. The ends lost 5 bases at V and 6 bases at J; junction bases unmatched: 8. The CDR3 consists of 14 residues. In nucleotides, the CDR3 is TGTGCCAGCAGTCCCGGAGAGGGGGCTGATACGCAGTATTTT. Protein product: CASSPGEGADTQYF.

The sample holds many counts of this clonotype. V and J are TRBV30 and TRBJ2-5, with TRBD2 matching over 7 bases. Germline trimming cut 2 bases from V and 1 base from J; bases unmatched to any gene: 4. The CDR3 is 14 amino acids. CDR1 and CDR2 (germline): GTSNPN, SVGIG (reference sequence). The CDR3 region has the DNA TGTGCCTGGAGTTTCGGACTAGGCCAAGAGACCCAGTACTTC. It is translated as CAWSFGLGQETQYF.

The chain joins TRBV20-1 to TRBJ2-6; D gene uncertain. The CDR3 runs 12 residues. Germline-derived CDR1 and CDR2 are DFQATT and SNEGSKA (reference sequence). Trimming removed 6 bases from V and 4 bases from J, with 7 bases in between. The CDR3 nucleotides are TGCAGTGCCCAAGCAGGGGCCAACGTCCTGACTTTC. As protein: CSAQAGANVLTF.

The chain recombines TRBV5-1 with TRBJ2-2; 14 bases map to TRBD2. This CDR3 spans 18 amino acids. From germline, CDR1 is SGHRS and CDR2 YFSETQ. J was trimmed by 2 bases and V by 0 bases; bases with no gene match: 3. CDR3 residues: CASSLGLAGGQNTGELFF. CDR3 sequence (DNA): TGCGCCAGCAGCTTGGGACTAGCGGGAGGGCAAAACACCGGGGAGCTGTTTTTT.

A single count supports this clonotype. This sequence joins TRBV6-5 and TRBJ2-7, with TRBD2 identical over 12 bases. V dropped 4 bases and J dropped 7; count of bases not matched to a gene: 8. Germline assignment: CDR1 MNHEY and CDR2 SVGAGI. The CDR3 loop spans 15 amino acids. The CDR3: CASSSPSGRVTEQYF. In DNA, the CDR3 is TGTGCCAGCAGTTCTCCTAGCGGGAGGGTCACTGAGCAGTACTTC.

This clonotype was observed a handful of times. The chain has TRBV7-2 and TRBJ2-5; 9 nucleotides align to TRBD2. CDR3 length: 14 residues. Germline V lookup: CDR1 SGHTA, CDR2 FQGNSA. V shed 1 base, J shed 11 bases, and the junction held 8 bases outside the gene matches. As DNA, the CDR3 is TGTGCCAGCAGCTTAGATCGGACTAGCGATGAGCAGTACTTC. Translated: CASSLDRTSDEQYF.

This clonotype appeared a few times. This chain links TRBV6-5 with TRBJ2-7; TRBD2 is a possible D gene (6 bases). V was clipped by 6 bases and J by 2 bases, with 14 bases between them. The CDR3 is 14 residues long. CDR1 is MNHEY, CDR2 SVGAGI, per germline. As DNA, the CDR3 is TGTGCCAGCAGCCCCGATCTAGCGACCTACGAGCAGTACTTC. Translating it yields CASSPDLATYEQYF.

The chain is built from TRBV5-1 and TRBJ2-1; TRBD2 aligns across 12 bases. Trimming at V came to 3 bases and at J to 7 bases, leaving 5 bases not matched to a gene. CDR1 and CDR2 (germline): SGHRS, YFSETQ. The CDR3 is made up of 15 amino acids. Here the CDR3 DNA reads TGCGCCAGCAGCTCGTCAGGGACTAGCGGGAATGAGCAGTTCTTC. Translation: CASSSSGTSGNEQFF.

Note on this clonotype: Mismatch with germline at one junction end may stem from a read error. The rearrangement links TRBV5-1 to TRBJ2-7; 10 bases map to TRBD2. Germline CDR1 and CDR2: SGHRS and YFSETQ. This CDR3 is 14 amino acids long. CDR3 in amino acids: CAGSSAGGYNEQYF. For the CDR3, the DNA is TGCGCCGGCAGCTCAGCGGGGGGGTACAATGAGCAGTACTTC.

This clonotype was counted many times. V and J are TRBV7-2 and TRBJ2-5, with TRBD2 matching 7 bases. The V gene end was trimmed by 5 bases and the J gene end by 5 bases; junction bases not matched to a gene: 11. CDR3 length: 15 residues. The V gene's germline CDR1 is SGHTA and CDR2 FQGNSA. The CDR3 DNA reads as TGTGCCAGCAGCCCGGGGGTATTCGGGGGGGAGACCCAGTACTTC. As protein: CASSPGVFGGETQYF.

This clonotype was counted many times. The chain uses TRBV20-1 and TRBJ1-2; D is ambiguous. This CDR3 has 13 residues. Germline V CDR1 and CDR2: DFQATT, SNEGSKA (reference sequence). V was cut by 3 bases and J by 1 base, with 9 bases left in between. CDR3 bases: TGCAGTGCTAGGATTGGCAGTAACTATGGCTACACCTTC. Translation: CSARIGSNYGYTF.

This clonotype came up a few times. The J gene is TRBJ2-5, the V gene TRBV2; D call uncertain. Germline V gene sequence: CDR1 SNHLY, CDR2 FYNNEI. The CDR3 runs 14 residues. V shed 4 bases and J shed 5 bases, with 14 bases lying between them. This chain's CDR3 is CASSAAESMETQYF. The CDR3 DNA reads TGTGCCAGCAGTGCGGCAGAATCTATGGAGACCCAGTACTTC.

Worth noting for this clonotype: Germline and junction disagree at one end, which may indicate a read error. The rearrangement uses TRBV12-3 or TRBV12-4 and TRBJ2-4; possibly TRBD1 or TRBD2 for D (5 bases each). CDR3 length: 16 residues. The CDR3 nucleotides read TGTGCCAGCAGTCTACTCGGGACCGTAGCCAGAAACATTCAGTACTTC. Encoded protein: CASSLLGTVARNIQYF.